The next 29 T cell receptor beta chains were all read from a single sample in a study of T cells in Graves' hyperthyroidism and ophthalmopathy. Amplification yielded TCR beta CDR3 regions, with RNA transcripts as the source. An initial round of RT-PCR targeting the TCR CDR3 relied on the HTBI primer set. Each CDR3 protein gets one entry after TCRdb re-called the multiplex PCR reads with MiXCR. The profile shows 250,000 to 300,000 distinct CDR3 sequences, roughly 15% of them singletons. The sequenced sample consisted of blood. The receptors come from a woman aged 50 to 60 with Graves' hyperthyroidism that later progressed to Graves' ophthalmopathy.

This clonotype was recorded at least ten times. The chain has TRBV5-1 and TRBJ2-7; 11 bases fit TRBD2. Germline V gene sequence: CDR1 SGHRS, CDR2 YFSETQ. The CDR3 has 14 amino acids. V gave up 6 bases and J gave up 7 bases; unmatched junction bases: 9. CDR3 sequence reads: CASNSGTSGGEQYF. CDR3 in DNA: TGCGCCAGCAACTCCGGGACTAGCGGAGGGGAGCAGTACTTC.

The chain recombines TRBV11-2 with TRBJ2-1, with 10 positions matching TRBD2. Germline values: CDR1 SGHAT, CDR2 FQNNGV. The CDR3 is made up of 17 amino acids. Trimming removed 5 bases from V and 14 bases from J; junction bases left unmatched: 21. The CDR3 protein is CASSPGTWGRAGGLEFF. Written as DNA, the CDR3 is TGTGCCAGCAGCCCCGGGACCTGGGGAAGAGCGGGAGGGCTGGAGTTCTTC. Based on the CDR3 plus reference TRBV11-2 and TRBJ2-1, the full variable domain is EAGVAQSPRYKIIEKRQSVAFWCNPISGHATLYWYQQILGQGPKLLIQFQNNGVVDDSQLPKDRFSAERLKGVDSTLKIQPAKLEDSAVYLCASSPGTWGRAGGLEFFGPGTRLTVL.

This clonotype occurred many times. The chain has TRBV10-3 and TRBJ2-5; D is perhaps TRBD2 (5 bases). The V gene's germline CDR1 is ENHRY and CDR2 SYGVKD. V gave up 6 bases and J gave up 4 bases, with 6 bases separating them. The length of the CDR3 is 11 residues. CDR3 DNA: TGTGCCATCAGCCGGGGAGAGACCCAGTACTTC. Residues: CAISRGETQYF.

Turning to this clonotype: Without the conserved terminal phenylalanine or tryptophan, this CDR3 likely stems from a read error. The chain recombines TRBV7-9 with TRBJ1-4; no firm D call. Per germline, CDR1 SEHNR and CDR2 FQNEAQ (reference sequence). V lost 4 bases to trimming and J lost 7 bases, with 7 bases between them. The CDR3 contains 12 residues. The DNA for the CDR3 is TGTGCCAGCAGCTCGCCAAGTGAAAAACTGTTTCTT. Translating it yields CASSSPSEKLFL.

This clonotype was seen more than once but under ten times. The chain joins TRBV25-1 to TRBJ2-1; 9 positions match TRBD1. V lost 4 bases to trimming and J lost 5 bases; unmatched junction nucleotides: 0. The CDR3 length is 13 residues. From germline, CDR1 is MGHDK and CDR2 SYGVNS. The CDR3 nucleotides read TGTGCCAGCAGTGGGACAGGGGACAATGAGCAGTTCTTC. Protein sequence: CASSGTGDNEQFF.

This clonotype was detected many times. This chain connects TRBV28 to TRBJ1-3; D gene unclear. The germline gives CDR1 MDHEN, CDR2 SYDVKM. The CDR3 runs to 15 residues. Trimming pared 2 bases from V and 4 bases from J, leaving 12 bases between. The CDR3 sequence: CASSLAITLGNTIYF. Here the CDR3 DNA reads TGTGCCAGCAGTTTAGCCATCACACTAGGAAACACCATATATTTT.

To note about this clonotype: A read error is possible here, since a much larger clone lies one base away. The chain links TRBV6-1 to TRBJ1-2, with TRBD1 matching 7 bases. The CDR3 is 13 amino acids. V gave up 7 bases and J gave up 4 bases; unmatched junction bases: 6. Germline CDR1 and CDR2: MNHNS and SASEGT. Here the CDR3 DNA reads TGTGCCAGCAAGAAGACAGGGAGCTATGGCTACACCTTC. Translating it yields CASKKTGSYGYTF.

This clonotype was recorded many times. The chain links TRBV3-1 to TRBJ1-2; no clear D gene. V lost 0 bases to trimming and J lost 4 bases, with 9 bases between them. This CDR3 spans 14 amino acids. Germline V gives CDR1 LGHDT, CDR2 YNNKEL (reference sequence). CDR3 sequence: CASSQEFSVYGYTF. DNA of the CDR3: TGTGCCAGCAGCCAAGAGTTTTCGGTCTATGGCTACACCTTC.

Many counts were recorded for this clonotype. The V and J genes are TRBV5-1 and TRBJ1-3; D remains ambiguous. The CDR3 sequence is 14 residues long. Germline assignment: CDR1 SGHRS and CDR2 YFSETQ. Trimming stripped 4 bases from V and 1 base from J, with 9 bases between. CDR3 nucleotide sequence: TGCGCCAGCAGCGCGACCGGTTCTGGAAACACCATATATTTT. Its translation is CASSATGSGNTIYF.

The table lists this clonotype with many counts. The genes are TRBV5-1 and TRBJ2-7; D is ambiguous. This CDR3 comprises 14 residues. Trimming pared 5 bases from V and 3 bases from J, leaving 15 bases between. The germline gives CDR1 SGHRS, CDR2 YFSETQ. The DNA for the CDR3 is TGCGCCAGCAGTGAAATTGGACCGAACTACGAGCAGTACTTC. It is translated as CASSEIGPNYEQYF.

This clonotype was picked up many times. This chain links TRBV2 with TRBJ2-3; the D is unclear. The CDR3 extends over 11 amino acids. CDR1 is SNHLY and CDR2 is FYNNEI in the germline V gene. V lost 3 bases, J lost 6 bases, and 4 bases lay in between. Here the CDR3 reads CASSEGDTQYF. CDR3 DNA sequence: TGTGCCAGCAGTGAGGGGGATACGCAGTATTTT.

This clonotype was seen many times. The rearrangement uses TRBV7-2 and TRBJ2-1, with TRBD2 matching over 10 bases. The CDR3 runs 16 residues. The germline gives CDR1 SGHTA, CDR2 FQGNSA. The V and J ends lost 1 base and 8 bases, in that order; junction bases with no gene match: 8. Here the CDR3 reads CASSLVSASGSYEQFF. CDR3 in DNA: TGTGCCAGCAGCTTAGTGTCGGCTAGCGGGAGCTATGAGCAGTTCTTC.

This clonotype was found many times. The chain links TRBV7-3 to TRBJ2-1; TRBD2 matches 10 bases. There are 16 residues in the CDR3. CDR1 is SGHTA, CDR2 FQGTGA, per germline. Unmatched junction bases numbered 6, after V lost 2 bases and J lost 5 bases. CDR3 residues: CASSLGSGLADNEQFF. CDR3 coding DNA: TGTGCCAGCAGCTTAGGTTCCGGACTAGCGGACAATGAGCAGTTCTTC.

The table lists this clonotype with many counts. The chain is built from TRBV3-1 and TRBJ2-5; perhaps TRBD2 as D (5 bases). Trimming pared 4 bases from V and 1 base from J, leaving 13 bases between. CDR3 length: 15 amino acids. CDR1 LGHDT and CDR2 YNNKEL come from the germline V gene (reference sequence). The CDR3 here is CASSRIRRSQETQYF. CDR3 sequence (DNA): TGTGCCAGCAGCCGGATAAGGAGGTCCCAAGAGACCCAGTACTTC.

This clonotype was observed many times. DNA for the CDR3: TGCGCCAGCAGCTTCGACGGGACTACGGGATATTTT. Translated: CASSFDGTTGYF. The chain has TRBV5-1 and TRBJ1-3; a weak D match, TRBD1 (5 bases). The CDR3 runs 12 residues. Germline assignment: CDR1 SGHRS and CDR2 YFSETQ. The V end was cut by 2 bases, the J end by 15 bases, with 15 bases between.

This clonotype was counted ten times or more. The rearrangement uses TRBV27 and TRBJ1-2; 8 bases agree with TRBD1. CDR3 length equals 16 residues. V gave up 5 bases and J gave up 0 bases; unmatched junction bases: 8. CDR1 is MNHEY, CDR2 SMNVEV, per germline (reference sequence). Written as DNA, the CDR3 is TGTGCCAGCAGTCCGTATCAGGGGGCGCCTAACTATGGCTACACCTTC. Encoded protein: CASSPYQGAPNYGYTF.

This rearrangement joins TRBV9 to TRBJ2-5; no clear D gene. In germline, CDR1 is SGDLS, CDR2 YYNGEE. This CDR3 region has 13 residues. With 4 bases removed from V and 1 base from J, the gap between germline ends came to 8 bases. DNA of the CDR3: TGTGCCAGCAGCCCTCGACGCCAAGAGACCCAGTACTTC. Encoded protein: CASSPRRQETQYF.

The V call is TRBV20-1, the J call TRBJ2-1; no definite D call. CDR3 length: 14 amino acids. Germline CDR1 is DFQATT and CDR2 is SNEGSKA (reference sequence). CDR3 sequence: CRGRSSHSYNEQFF. In nucleotides, the CDR3 is TGCAGGGGCAGAAGTTCTCACTCCTACAATGAGCAGTTCTTC.

There are many counts of this clonotype. CDR3 region: CSAPDRLISGEQYF. CDR3 nucleotide sequence: TGCAGTGCACCGGACAGGTTGATTTCCGGCGAGCAGTACTTC. The genes are TRBV20-1 and TRBJ2-7; TRBD1 matches 7 bases. The J segment lost 6 bases and the V segment lost 6 bases, leaving 14 bases of the junction unmatched. This CDR3 has 14 residues. Germline V gene data show CDR1 as DFQATT and CDR2 as SNEGSKA (reference sequence).

This clonotype was observed a handful of times. The chain links TRBV29-1 to TRBJ2-7, with 11 bases that match TRBD1. Germline CDR1 SQVTM, CDR2 ANQGSEA. The V and J ends lost 2 bases and 2 bases, in that order; junction bases with no gene match: 8. The CDR3 runs 16 residues. The CDR3 region is CSVEPSGTGGTYEQYF. For the CDR3, the DNA is TGCAGCGTTGAACCGTCCGGGACAGGGGGAACCTACGAGCAGTACTTC.

This clonotype was counted many times. The chain has TRBV11-2 and TRBJ1-2, with D perhaps TRBD1 (5 bases). This CDR3 comprises 14 residues. The V gene lost 5 bases and the J gene lost 3 bases, with 13 bases spanning the gap. Germline V lookup: CDR1 SGHAT, CDR2 FQNNGV. The CDR3 loop is CASSRGDGYYGYTF. The CDR3 DNA reads as TGTGCCAGCAGCCGAGGGGACGGCTACTATGGCTACACCTTC.

The genes are TRBV20-1 and TRBJ1-6; D might be TRBD1 (5 bases). Germline CDR1 DFQATT, CDR2 SNEGSKA (reference sequence). The V end was cut by 5 bases, the J end by 0 bases, with 8 bases between. The CDR3 extends over 14 amino acids. In nucleotides, the CDR3 is TGCAGTGCTCCAGGGAGCTCCTATAATTCACCCCTCCACTTT. This sequence encodes CSAPGSSYNSPLHF.

The chain employs TRBV5-1 and TRBJ2-5; 14 bases line up with TRBD2. Germline CDR1 and CDR2: SGHRS and YFSETQ. CDR3 length: 20 residues. The V and J ends lost 3 bases and 4 bases, in that order; junction bases with no gene match: 17. This chain's CDR3 is CASSSLLNPGLAGALETQYF. CDR3 coding DNA: TGCGCCAGCAGCTCACTCCTTAACCCGGGACTAGCGGGAGCGTTAGAGACCCAGTACTTC.

In this sample, this clonotype turned up a few times. This chain connects TRBV7-9 to TRBJ2-4; D is perhaps TRBD1 or TRBD2 (6 bases each). V was trimmed by 1 base and J by 2 bases, leaving 15 bases between them. CDR1 SEHNR and CDR2 FQNEAQ come from the germline V gene (reference sequence). This CDR3 spans 17 amino acids. The CDR3 reads CASSLEATRGPKNIQYF. In DNA form, the CDR3 reads TGTGCCAGCAGCTTAGAGGCGACCCGGGGGCCCAAAAACATTCAGTACTTC.

This clonotype showed up many times. The chain is built from TRBV30 and TRBJ2-7; D may be TRBD1 (7 bases). The CDR3 consists of 12 residues. The germline CDR1 and CDR2 sequences are GTSNPN and SVGIG (reference sequence). V dropped 5 bases and J dropped 6 bases, with 14 bases sitting between them. The CDR3 coding sequence is TGTGCCTGGGGCGGGACAGTCCCCGAGCAGTACTTC. Translated: CAWGGTVPEQYF. The full variable domain, rest sourced from reference TRBV30 and TRBJ2-7, is SQTIHQWPATLVQPVGSPLSLECTVEGTSNPNLYWYRQAAGRGLQLLFYSVGIGQISSEVPQNLSASRPQDRQFILSSKKLLLSDSGFYLCAWGGTVPEQYFGPGTRLTVT.

This clonotype was recorded many times. V and J are TRBV5-1 and TRBJ1-2; 8 nucleotides line up with TRBD1. Germline loops: CDR1 SGHRS, CDR2 YFSETQ. V lost 3 bases, J lost 0 bases, and 10 bases stayed unmatched. The CDR3 is made up of 17 amino acids. In DNA form, the CDR3 reads TGCGCCAGCAGCTACGGGACAGGATCAAATACTAACTATGGCTACACCTTC. As protein: CASSYGTGSNTNYGYTF.

This clonotype was found many times. The rearrangement uses TRBV11-2 and TRBJ2-2; maybe TRBD2 (6 bases). Germline CDR1 and CDR2: SGHAT and FQNNGV. This CDR3 is built from 12 residues. V was cut by 5 bases and J by 9 bases, with 10 bases left in between. The CDR3 nucleotides are TGTGCCAGCAGCCGGGAGTCCTGGGAGCTGTTTTTT. The encoded protein is CASSRESWELFF. Full variable domain (outside the CDR3, taken from reference TRBV11-2 and TRBJ2-2): EAGVAQSPRYKIIEKRQSVAFWCNPISGHATLYWYQQILGQGPKLLIQFQNNGVVDDSQLPKDRFSAERLKGVDSTLKIQPAKLEDSAVYLCASSRESWELFFGEGSRLTVL.

This clonotype was counted at least ten times. The rearrangement uses TRBV15 and TRBJ1-1; D not resolved. Germline V gene lookup returns CDR1 LNHNV and CDR2 YYDKDF (reference sequence). The CDR3 extends over 14 amino acids. V shed 10 bases and J shed 1 base, with 16 bases lying between them. CDR3 residues: CAISIGIQNTEAFF. The DNA of the CDR3 is TGTGCCATCTCAATCGGGATTCAGAACACTGAAGCTTTCTTT.

This clonotype was seen ten or more times. The chain couples TRBV29-1 to TRBJ2-4; perhaps TRBD2 as D (6 bases). The CDR3 loop spans 13 amino acids. V was pared by 4 bases and J by 10 bases, with 17 bases between. Germline CDR1 reads SQVTM; CDR2 reads ANQGSEA. The CDR3 DNA reads TGCAGCGTTGGGGGGACTCGAACGTCGATTCAGTACTTC. As protein: CSVGGTRTSIQYF.